A selection of T cell receptor beta chains follows, all from one sample in a study of T cells after yellow fever vaccination. From the 5' RACE reads, TCRdb called clonotypes with MiXCR, one entry per CDR3 protein. The sample lists 42,000 or so distinct CDR3 sequences, approximately 6.3% occurring once. The sequencing here drew on CD8+ T cells not binding an NS4B(214-222) dextramer, sorted from PBMCs, taken 45 days after the yellow fever booster vaccination. Receptors were obtained from a man aged 25-40 years who received the YFV17D yellow fever vaccine. The CDR3 runs from the conserved cysteine through the conserved F or W. Fields, in order: V gene, J gene, CDR3 protein.

V gene: TRBV12-3/TRBV12-4
J gene: TRBJ2-1
CDR3 protein: CASSLEGEKQFF

V gene: TRBV20-1
J gene: TRBJ2-7
CDR3 protein: CSAIVLAGGYEQYF

V gene: TRBV7-9
J gene: TRBJ2-1
CDR3 protein: CASSPPGNNEQFF

V gene: TRBV30
J gene: TRBJ2-5
CDR3 protein: CAWSDTETRGETQYF

V gene: TRBV28
J gene: TRBJ2-2
CDR3 protein: CASSPYRGGIGELFF

V gene: TRBV30
J gene: TRBJ2-1
CDR3 protein: CAWSVTYNEQFF

V gene: TRBV27
J gene: TRBJ2-7
CDR3 protein: CASSLAGQGWYEQYF

V gene: TRBV7-9
J gene: TRBJ1-1
CDR3 protein: CASRRSQGEAFF

V gene: TRBV6-2/TRBV6-3
J gene: TRBJ2-1
CDR3 protein: CAIGGDGTAYNEQFF

V gene: TRBV5-6
J gene: TRBJ2-7
CDR3 protein: CASSPGQGYYEQYF

V gene: TRBV20-1
J gene: TRBJ2-4
CDR3 protein: CSAVGPDENIQYF

V gene: TRBV7-2
J gene: TRBJ2-7
CDR3 protein: CASSSPGTSGTPYEQYF

V gene: TRBV29-1
J gene: TRBJ2-3
CDR3 protein: CSVETGRDPTDTQYF

V gene: TRBV4-1
J gene: TRBJ1-6
CDR3 protein: CASSQPNRNSPLHF

V gene: TRBV6-5
J gene: TRBJ2-7
CDR3 protein: CASFSGGYEQYF

V gene: TRBV7-9
J gene: TRBJ1-2
CDR3 protein: CASSLVQGYGYTF

V gene: TRBV7-3
J gene: TRBJ2-7
CDR3 protein: CASSLQEGGEQYF

V gene: TRBV5-1
J gene: TRBJ2-3
CDR3 protein: CASSYILAGSTDTQYF

V gene: TRBV6-5
J gene: TRBJ1-2
CDR3 protein: CASSQGFNYGYTF

V gene: TRBV28
J gene: TRBJ1-5
CDR3 protein: CASTPTLRQPQHF

V gene: TRBV6-1
J gene: TRBJ2-6
CDR3 protein: CASSTSGANVLTF

V gene: TRBV11-2
J gene: TRBJ2-5
CDR3 protein: CASSFLLASGRETQYF

V gene: TRBV19
J gene: TRBJ2-5
CDR3 protein: CASSRGVWENQETQYF

V gene: TRBV20-1
J gene: TRBJ2-5
CDR3 protein: CSASPGGETQYF

V gene: TRBV4-3
J gene: TRBJ2-2
CDR3 protein: CASRRTSYTGELFF

V gene: TRBV6-2/TRBV6-3
J gene: TRBJ2-3
CDR3 protein: CASSYTGGGTDTQYF

V gene: TRBV5-6
J gene: TRBJ2-2
CDR3 protein: CASSFGTGSGELFF

V gene: TRBV12-3/TRBV12-4
J gene: TRBJ1-6
CDR3 protein: CASSTNNSPLHF

V gene: TRBV5-1
J gene: TRBJ1-2
CDR3 protein: CASSQGVLYTF

V gene: TRBV5-1
J gene: TRBJ1-6
CDR3 protein: CASSLWNVGRVNNSPLHF

V gene: TRBV10-3
J gene: TRBJ2-1
CDR3 protein: CAISGREPHEQFF

V gene: TRBV5-6
J gene: TRBJ2-5
CDR3 protein: CASSLTGLEETQYF

V gene: TRBV28
J gene: TRBJ1-5
CDR3 protein: CASRPPAGSNQPQHF

V gene: TRBV27
J gene: TRBJ2-7
CDR3 protein: CASSQGPGYEQYF

V gene: TRBV28
J gene: TRBJ2-3
CDR3 protein: CASSLTSATDTQYF

V gene: TRBV20-1
J gene: TRBJ2-1
CDR3 protein: CSARGLAGVVEQFF

V gene: TRBV7-9
J gene: TRBJ1-2
CDR3 protein: CASSLPVQGDYGYTF

V gene: TRBV28
J gene: TRBJ2-2
CDR3 protein: CASSFRQNTGELFF

V gene: TRBV6-5
J gene: TRBJ2-7
CDR3 protein: CASSYETSGQDYEQYF

V gene: TRBV5-4
J gene: TRBJ2-3
CDR3 protein: CASSLVETVTDTQYF

V gene: TRBV27
J gene: TRBJ2-7
CDR3 protein: CASGPYEQYF

V gene: TRBV15
J gene: TRBJ2-3
CDR3 protein: CATSRDQEGWLDTQYF

V gene: TRBV24-1
J gene: TRBJ2-7
CDR3 protein: CATSDRDRDREEQYF

V gene: TRBV4-2
J gene: TRBJ1-6
CDR3 protein: CASSHGTADNSPLHF

V gene: TRBV20-1
J gene: TRBJ2-5
CDR3 protein: CSAPNLYSGRARAWETQYF

V gene: TRBV6-5
J gene: TRBJ2-7
CDR3 protein: CASSAGFYEQYF

V gene: TRBV29-1
J gene: TRBJ2-2
CDR3 protein: CSVDNANTGELFF

V gene: TRBV30
J gene: TRBJ2-3
CDR3 protein: CAWTLAGSTDTQYF

V gene: TRBV2
J gene: TRBJ2-5
CDR3 protein: CARRSVETQYF

V gene: TRBV4-1
J gene: TRBJ2-1
CDR3 protein: CASSPEALAGANEQFF

V gene: TRBV6-1
J gene: TRBJ2-5
CDR3 protein: CASSRLGAETQYF

V gene: TRBV6-5
J gene: TRBJ2-7
CDR3 protein: CASSYPAGQGSHWKAGDTYEQYF

V gene: TRBV5-1
J gene: TRBJ2-3
CDR3 protein: CASSPKRRAWTDTQYF

V gene: TRBV4-3
J gene: TRBJ2-3
CDR3 protein: CASRRTSGSADTQYF

V gene: TRBV19
J gene: TRBJ2-2
CDR3 protein: CASWAGELFF

V gene: TRBV7-6
J gene: TRBJ2-1
CDR3 protein: CASSLVGGGSGRRSYNEQFF

V gene: TRBV7-9
J gene: TRBJ1-1
CDR3 protein: CASSLGATEAFF

V gene: TRBV6-2/TRBV6-3
J gene: TRBJ1-2
CDR3 protein: CASSYGDGYTF

V gene: TRBV19
J gene: TRBJ1-1
CDR3 protein: CASSIFLPLGQQTSETEAFF

V gene: TRBV18
J gene: TRBJ2-3
CDR3 protein: CASSPPTGQGGTSTDTQYF